Listed here are 18 T cell receptor beta chains from one sample, sequenced in a study of cytomegalovirus exposure and HLA in healthy donors. The PCR contained 60 Vbeta and 13 Jbeta primers. Data came from immunoSEQ multiplex PCR; TCRdb stores just in-frame clones and leaves some out. The data hold about 130,000 clones, with over 75% observed a single time. Sequenced material: PBMCs. These receptors all come from a man aged 18 to 29 in good health and CMV-seropositive.

The rearrangement joins TRBV6-1 to TRBJ2-7; D might be TRBD1 (5 bases). The CDR3 totals 13 residues. CDR1 and CDR2 (germline): MNHNS, SASEGT. V lost 4 bases and J 6 bases, leaving 13 bases between the germline ends. As DNA, the CDR3 is TGTGCCAGCAGTGCAGGGATCCACTTCGAGCAGTACTTC. It codes for CASSAGIHFEQYF.

This clone was detected ten times or more. The chain couples TRBV4-2 to TRBJ2-5; 13 nucleotides match TRBD2. V lost 4 bases and J lost 2; bases outside the gene matches: 4. CDR3 length: 16 amino acids. The V gene's germline CDR1 is LGHNA and CDR2 YNFKEQ. CDR3 loop: CASSPQTSGGQETQYF. The CDR3 region has the DNA TGTGCCAGCAGCCCGCAGACTAGCGGGGGGCAAGAGACCCAGTACTTC.

The V gene is TRBV19, the J gene TRBJ1-5, with D perhaps matching TRBD1 (5 bases). Trimming removed 6 bases at V and 2 bases at J, with 14 bases between. CDR1 and CDR2 (germline): LNHDA, SQIVND (reference sequence). The CDR3 length is 15 residues. CDR3 bases: TGTGCCAGTAGCCACCGAGCGGGGGGCAATCAGCCCCAGCATTTT. It is translated as CASSHRAGGNQPQHF.

The rearrangement links TRBV7-9 to TRBJ2-2, with D possibly being TRBD2 (5 bases). Trimming pared 6 bases from V and 4 bases from J, leaving 15 bases between. The length of the CDR3 is 15 residues. Germline V lookup: CDR1 SEHNR, CDR2 FQNEAQ (reference sequence). The CDR3 region has the DNA TGTGCCAGCAGTCCTGGGAGCGCCGTCACCGGGGAGCTGTTTTTT. Amino acids: CASSPGSAVTGELFF.

The V gene is TRBV6-1, the J gene TRBJ2-5; tentative D call: TRBD2 (7 bases). Germline V lookup: CDR1 MNHNS, CDR2 SASEGT. The CDR3 has 13 residues. V was clipped by 7 bases and J by 5 bases, with 14 bases between them. The DNA of the CDR3 is TGTGCCAGCACGCGGGGGCCTGGGGAGACCCAGTACTTC. Amino acid sequence: CASTRGPGETQYF.

The chain has TRBV25-1 and TRBJ2-1; TRBD1 aligns across 10 bases. CDR3 length: 14 residues. Trimming at V came to 9 bases and at J to 9 bases, leaving 11 bases not matched to a gene. Germline CDR1 is MGHDK and CDR2 is SYGVNS. The CDR3 loop reads CASGDRGMDGEQFF. CDR3 nucleotides: TGTGCCAGTGGGGACAGGGGAATGGACGGTGAGCAGTTCTTC.

The rearrangement uses TRBV2 and TRBJ2-2; 12 bases line up with TRBD2. Germline V lookup: CDR1 SNHLY, CDR2 FYNNEI. Trimming removed 4 bases from V and 0 bases from J; junction bases left unmatched: 9. The CDR3 loop spans 19 amino acids. This chain's CDR3 is CASSVRLGLAGSNTGELFF. For the CDR3, the DNA is TGTGCCAGCAGTGTACGTCTAGGACTAGCGGGGTCGAACACCGGGGAGCTGTTTTTT.

The V gene is TRBV18, the J gene TRBJ2-2, with TRBD1 matching over 7 bases. Germline CDR1 is KGHSH and CDR2 is LQKENI. J gave up 0 bases and V 7 bases, and 2 bases lay outside the gene matches. This CDR3 is built from 14 residues. The CDR3 is CASLGTANTGELFF. CDR3 bases: TGTGCCAGCTTAGGGACAGCGAACACCGGGGAGCTGTTTTTT.

CDR3 nucleotide sequence: TGTGCCAGCAGCGCCGGGGGGGGCGGGAGCTCCGAGCAGTACTTC. Translation: CASSAGGGGSSEQYF. This sequence joins TRBV9 and TRBJ2-7; 8 bases match TRBD2. Germline trimming cut 3 bases from V and 6 bases from J; bases unmatched to any gene: 11. This CDR3 has 15 residues. Per the germline V gene, CDR1 is SGDLS and CDR2 is YYNGEE.

Here the CDR3 reads CASSELHLTGGLAGEETQYF. DNA of the CDR3: TGCGCCAGCAGCGAACTACACCTGACAGGGGGCTTGGCGGGCGAAGAGACCCAGTACTTC. The chain is built from TRBV10-2 and TRBJ2-5, with TRBD1 matching 10 bases. Germline-derived CDR1 and CDR2 are WSHSY and SAAADI. The J segment lost 3 bases and the V segment lost 6 bases, leaving 22 bases of the junction unmatched. The CDR3 extends over 20 amino acids.

CDR3 loop: CASSLETSGSGETQYF. DNA of the CDR3: TGTGCCAGCAGCTTAGAAACTAGCGGGTCGGGGGAGACCCAGTACTTC. This chain uses TRBV7-2 with TRBJ2-5; 9 nucleotides align to TRBD2. The germline V gene encodes CDR1 SGHTA and CDR2 FQGNSA. Germline trimming cut 1 base from V and 5 bases from J; bases unmatched to any gene: 8. The CDR3 has 16 amino acids.

The chain joins TRBV2 to TRBJ2-5; D remains unclear. The CDR3 covers 11 residues. V lost 3 bases and J lost 5, with 4 bases in between. Germline CDR1 is SNHLY and CDR2 is FYNNEI. The CDR3 DNA reads as TGTGCCAGCAGTGAGAGGGAGACCCAGTACTTC. This translates into CASSERETQYF.

V usage is TRBV5-1 and J usage is TRBJ2-2; TRBD1 agrees at 7 bases. The ends lost 5 bases at V and 0 bases at J; junction bases unmatched: 7. Germline V gene sequence: CDR1 SGHRS, CDR2 YFSETQ. This CDR3 is built from 16 residues. CDR3 DNA sequence: TGCGCCAGCAGTCGCCTAGGGGGCGCGAACACCGGGGAGCTGTTTTTT. Translating it yields CASSRLGGANTGELFF.

The chain has TRBV11-3 and TRBJ2-7; tentative D call: TRBD1 (5 bases). This CDR3 has 13 residues. V shed 3 bases and J shed 4 bases, with 10 bases lying between them. Looked up from germline, CDR1 is SGHNT and CDR2 is YENEEA. CDR3 sequence reads: CASSFGAGYEQYF. The CDR3 nucleotides read TGTGCCAGCAGCTTTGGGGCAGGATACGAGCAGTACTTC. Combining the CDR3 with reference TRBV11-3 and TRBJ2-7 gives the whole variable domain EAGVVQSPRYKIIEKKQPVAFWCNPISGHNTLYWYLQNLGQGPELLIRYENEEAVDDSQLPKDRFSAERLKGVDSTLKIQPAELGDSAVYLCASSFGAGYEQYFGPGTRLTVT.

CDR3 loop: CASSLTAGADYEQYF. The CDR3 region has the DNA TGTGCCAGCAGCTTAACGGCAGGGGCGGACTACGAGCAGTACTTC. The chain is built from TRBV7-2 and TRBJ2-7; D might be TRBD1 (6 bases). The V end lost 2 bases, the J end lost 3 bases, and 14 bases lay between the germline ends. The CDR3 runs to 15 residues. CDR1 is SGHTA and CDR2 is FQGNSA in the germline V gene. Based on the CDR3 plus reference TRBV7-2 and TRBJ2-7, the full variable domain is GAGVSQSPSNKVTEKGKDVELRCDPISGHTALYWYRQSLGQGLEFLIYFQGNSAPDKSGLPSDRFSAERTGGSVSTLTIQRTQQEDSAVYLCASSLTAGADYEQYFGPGTRLTVT.

This clone appeared a few times. The J gene is TRBJ1-3, the V gene TRBV5-1; D is uncertain. The CDR3 has 15 amino acids. The V end was cut by 5 bases, the J end by 0 bases, with 12 bases between. Germline CDR1 and CDR2: SGHRS and YFSETQ. The CDR3 DNA reads TGCGCCAGCAGTTCCAACGCAGGCTCTGGAAACACCATATATTTT. It codes for CASSSNAGSGNTIYF.

CDR3 protein: CASRQAMFGNEQFF. Written as DNA, the CDR3 is TGCGCCAGCAGACAGGCAATGTTCGGGAATGAGCAGTTCTTC. The V gene is TRBV10-2, the J gene TRBJ2-1, with D possibly being TRBD1 (5 bases). The CDR3 length is 14 residues. The ends were cut back, 6 bases at V and 7 bases at J, with 16 bases in the middle. From germline, CDR1 is WSHSY and CDR2 SAAADI.

The chain recombines TRBV19 with TRBJ1-1, with TRBD1 matching 8 bases. CDR1 is LNHDA, CDR2 SQIVND, per germline (reference sequence). V shed 5 bases, J shed 6 bases, and the junction held 5 bases outside the gene matches. This CDR3 has 13 residues. DNA of the CDR3: TGTGCCAGTAGTGGACAGGGTTTCGCTGAAGCTTTCTTT. This codes for CASSGQGFAEAFF.